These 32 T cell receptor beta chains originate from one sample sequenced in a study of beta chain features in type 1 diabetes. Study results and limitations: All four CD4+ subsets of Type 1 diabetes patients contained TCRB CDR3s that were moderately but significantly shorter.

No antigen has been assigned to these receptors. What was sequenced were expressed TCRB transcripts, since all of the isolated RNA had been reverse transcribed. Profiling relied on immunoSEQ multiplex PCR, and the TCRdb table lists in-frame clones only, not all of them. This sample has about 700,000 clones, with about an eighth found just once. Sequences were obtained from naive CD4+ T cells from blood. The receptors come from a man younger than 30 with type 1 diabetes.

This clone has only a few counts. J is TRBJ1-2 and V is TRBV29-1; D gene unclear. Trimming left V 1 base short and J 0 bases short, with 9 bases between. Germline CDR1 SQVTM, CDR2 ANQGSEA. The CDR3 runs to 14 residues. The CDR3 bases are TGCAGCGTTGAAGTCCAAGAGTCTAACTATGGCTACACCTTC. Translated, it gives CSVEVQESNYGYTF.

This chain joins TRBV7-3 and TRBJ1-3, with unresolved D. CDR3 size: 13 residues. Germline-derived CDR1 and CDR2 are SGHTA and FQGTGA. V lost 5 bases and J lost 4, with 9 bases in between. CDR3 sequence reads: CASSTGPGNTIYF. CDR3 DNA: TGTGCCAGCAGCACTGGACCCGGAAACACCATATATTTT.

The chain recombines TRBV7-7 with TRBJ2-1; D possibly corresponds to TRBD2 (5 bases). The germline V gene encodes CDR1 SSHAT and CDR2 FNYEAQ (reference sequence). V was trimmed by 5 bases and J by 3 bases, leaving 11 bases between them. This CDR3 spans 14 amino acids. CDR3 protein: CASSPRAGYNEQFF. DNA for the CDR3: TGTGCCAGCAGCCCTAGGGCGGGCTACAATGAGCAGTTCTTC.

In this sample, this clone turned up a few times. The CDR3 loop is CASSCRAGPETQYF. Here the CDR3 DNA reads TGCGCCAGCAGTTGCCGAGCAGGGCCCGAGACCCAGTACTTC. The chain combines TRBV23-1 with TRBJ2-5, with a possible D match to TRBD1 (5 bases). TRBV23-1 is an ORF, and what it does is uncertain. CDR3 length: 14 amino acids. V was shortened by 5 bases and J by 5 bases, with 15 bases between the two germline ends.

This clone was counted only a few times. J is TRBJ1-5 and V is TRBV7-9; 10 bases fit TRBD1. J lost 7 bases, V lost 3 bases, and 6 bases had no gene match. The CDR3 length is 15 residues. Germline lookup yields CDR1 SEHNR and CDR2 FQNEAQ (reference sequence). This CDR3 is CASSLGTGAQQPQHF. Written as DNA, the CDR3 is TGTGCCAGCAGCTTGGGGACAGGGGCTCAGCAGCCCCAGCATTTT.

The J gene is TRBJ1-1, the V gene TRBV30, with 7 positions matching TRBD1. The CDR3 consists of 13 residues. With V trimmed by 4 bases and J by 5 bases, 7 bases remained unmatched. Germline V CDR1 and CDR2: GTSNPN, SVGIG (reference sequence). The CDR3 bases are TGTGCCTGGACCACGACAGGGAGGACTGAAGCTTTCTTT. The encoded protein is CAWTTTGRTEAFF.

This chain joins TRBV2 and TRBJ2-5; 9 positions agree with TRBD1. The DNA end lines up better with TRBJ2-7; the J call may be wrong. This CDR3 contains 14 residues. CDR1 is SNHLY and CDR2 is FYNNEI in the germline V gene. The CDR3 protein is CASRPGQGHYEQYF. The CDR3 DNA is TGTGCCAGCAGACCGGGACAGGGCCACTACGAGCAGTACTTC.

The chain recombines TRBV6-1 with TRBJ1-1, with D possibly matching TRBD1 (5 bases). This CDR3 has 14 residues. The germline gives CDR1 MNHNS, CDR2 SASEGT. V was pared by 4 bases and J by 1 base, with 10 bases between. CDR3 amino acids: CASSAWDPNTEAFF. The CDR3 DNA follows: TGTGCCAGCAGTGCCTGGGACCCGAACACTGAAGCTTTCTTT.

CDR3 sequence (DNA): TGTGCCTGGGCGACAGGGGCGAACGAGCAGTACTTC. Its translation: CAWATGANEQYF. The V gene is TRBV30, the J gene TRBJ2-7; TRBD1 aligns across 8 bases. Germline assignment: CDR1 GTSNPN and CDR2 SVGIG (reference sequence). The V segment lost 5 bases and the J segment 5 bases; nucleotides outside the gene matches: 5. The CDR3 spans 12 residues.

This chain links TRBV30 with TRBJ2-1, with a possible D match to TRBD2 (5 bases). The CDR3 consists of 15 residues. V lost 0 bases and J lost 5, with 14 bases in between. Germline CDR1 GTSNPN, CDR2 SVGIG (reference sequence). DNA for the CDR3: TGTGCCTGGAGTGTACGGGGATTGCTAGACAATGAGCAGTTCTTC. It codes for CAWSVRGLLDNEQFF.

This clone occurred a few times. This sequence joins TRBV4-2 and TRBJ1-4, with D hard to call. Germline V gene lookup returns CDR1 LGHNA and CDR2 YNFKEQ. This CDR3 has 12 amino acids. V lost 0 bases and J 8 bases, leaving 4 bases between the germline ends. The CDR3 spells CASSQDGEKLFF. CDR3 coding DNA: TGTGCCAGCAGCCAAGATGGGGAAAAACTGTTTTTT.

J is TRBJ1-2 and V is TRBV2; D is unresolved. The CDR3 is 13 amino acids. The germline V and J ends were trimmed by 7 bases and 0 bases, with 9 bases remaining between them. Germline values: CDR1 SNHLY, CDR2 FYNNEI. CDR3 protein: CASNPAANYGYTF. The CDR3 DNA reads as TGTGCCAGCAACCCTGCAGCTAACTATGGCTACACCTTC.

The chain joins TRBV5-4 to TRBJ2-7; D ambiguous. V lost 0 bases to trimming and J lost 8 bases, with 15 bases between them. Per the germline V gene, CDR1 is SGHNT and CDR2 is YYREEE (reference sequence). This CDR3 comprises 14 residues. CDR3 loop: CASSLADEAIKQYF. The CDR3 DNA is TGTGCCAGCAGCTTGGCCGATGAGGCAATCAAGCAGTACTTC.

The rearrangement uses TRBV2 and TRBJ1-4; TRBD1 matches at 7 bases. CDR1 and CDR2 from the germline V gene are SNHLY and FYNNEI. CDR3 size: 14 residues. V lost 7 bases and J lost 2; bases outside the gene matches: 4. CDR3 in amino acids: CASTLTGTNEKLFF. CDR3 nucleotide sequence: TGTGCCAGCACCTTGACAGGGACTAATGAAAAACTGTTTTTT.

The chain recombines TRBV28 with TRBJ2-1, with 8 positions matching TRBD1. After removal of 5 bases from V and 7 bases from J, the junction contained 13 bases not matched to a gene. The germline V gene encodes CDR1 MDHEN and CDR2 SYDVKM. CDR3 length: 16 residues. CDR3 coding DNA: TGTGCCAGCAGTCGCCGGACAGGGTGGTTGTCGAATGAGCAGTTCTTC. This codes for CASSRRTGWLSNEQFF.

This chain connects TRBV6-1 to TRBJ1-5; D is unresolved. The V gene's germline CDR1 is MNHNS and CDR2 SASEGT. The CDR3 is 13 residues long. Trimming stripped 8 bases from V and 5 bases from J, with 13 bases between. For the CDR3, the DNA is TGTGCCAGCTCCACTGCCGGGGATCAGCCCCAGCATTTT. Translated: CASSTAGDQPQHF.

In nucleotides, the CDR3 is TGTGCCAGCAGCTTGGGTGCTGCAAACTATGGCTACACCTTC. Its protein product is CASSLGAANYGYTF. The chain is built from TRBV13 and TRBJ1-2, with D unclear. Germline-derived CDR1 and CDR2 are PRHDT and FYEKMQ (reference sequence). Trimming stripped 3 bases from V and 2 bases from J, with 10 bases between. The CDR3 spans 14 residues. The whole variable domain, remainder taken from reference TRBV13 and TRBJ1-2, is AAGVIQSPRHLIKEKRETATLKCYPIPRHDTVYWYQQGPGQDPQFLISFYEKMQSDKGSIPDRFSAQQFSDYHSELNMSSLELGDSALYFCASSLGAANYGYTFGSGTRLTVV.

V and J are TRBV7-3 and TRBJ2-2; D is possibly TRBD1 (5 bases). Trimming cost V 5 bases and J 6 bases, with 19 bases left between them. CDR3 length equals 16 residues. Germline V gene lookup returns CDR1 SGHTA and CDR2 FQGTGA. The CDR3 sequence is CASSPPWQGDPGELFF. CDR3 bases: TGTGCCAGCAGCCCCCCGTGGCAGGGTGATCCCGGGGAGCTGTTTTTT.

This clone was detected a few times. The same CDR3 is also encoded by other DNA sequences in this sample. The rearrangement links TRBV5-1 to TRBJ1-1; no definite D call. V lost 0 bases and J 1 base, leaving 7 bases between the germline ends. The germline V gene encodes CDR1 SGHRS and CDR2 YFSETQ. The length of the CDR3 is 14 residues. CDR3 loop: CASSLEGGNTEAFF. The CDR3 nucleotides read TGCGCCAGCAGCTTGGAAGGCGGGAACACTGAAGCTTTCTTT.

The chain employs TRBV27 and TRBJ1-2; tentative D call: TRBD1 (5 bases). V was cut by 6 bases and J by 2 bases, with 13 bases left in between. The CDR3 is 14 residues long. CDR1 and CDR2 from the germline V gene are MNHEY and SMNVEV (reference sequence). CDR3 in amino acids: CASRSRQLNYGYTF. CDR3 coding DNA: TGTGCCAGCAGATCACGACAGTTGAACTATGGCTACACCTTC.

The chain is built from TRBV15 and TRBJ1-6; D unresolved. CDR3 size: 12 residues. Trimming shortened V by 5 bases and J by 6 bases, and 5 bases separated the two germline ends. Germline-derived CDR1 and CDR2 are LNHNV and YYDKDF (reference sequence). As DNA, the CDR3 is TGTGCCACCAGCTTACTTAATTCACCCCTCCACTTT. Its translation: CATSLLNSPLHF. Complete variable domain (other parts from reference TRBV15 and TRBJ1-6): DAMVIQNPRYQVTQFGKPVTLSCSQTLNHNVMYWYQQKSSQAPKLLFHYYDKDFNNEADTPDNFQSRRPNTSFCFLDIRSPGLGDTAMYLCATSLLNSPLHFGNGTRLTVT.

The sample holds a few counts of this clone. The CDR3 DNA sequence: TGTGCCAGCAGCCAAGATTGGACAGGGGGTCGGGAGACCCAGTACTTC. Encoded protein: CASSQDWTGGRETQYF. The chain recombines TRBV14 with TRBJ2-5, with 10 bases that match TRBD1. CDR3 length equals 16 residues. The germline V gene encodes CDR1 SGHDN and CDR2 FVKESK. J gave up 5 bases and V 0 bases, and 6 bases lay outside the gene matches.

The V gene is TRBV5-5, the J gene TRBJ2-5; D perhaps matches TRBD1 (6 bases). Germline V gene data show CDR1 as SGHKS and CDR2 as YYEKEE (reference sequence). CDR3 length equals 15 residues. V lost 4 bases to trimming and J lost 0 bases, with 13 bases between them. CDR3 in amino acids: CASSNRDIDQETQYF. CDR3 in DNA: TGTGCCAGCAGCAACCGGGACATAGACCAAGAGACCCAGTACTTC.

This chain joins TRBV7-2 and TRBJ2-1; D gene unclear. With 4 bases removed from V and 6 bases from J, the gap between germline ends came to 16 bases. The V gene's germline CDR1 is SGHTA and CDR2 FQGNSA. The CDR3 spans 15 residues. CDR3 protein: CASSSIPGTLNEQFF. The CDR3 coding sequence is TGTGCCAGCAGCTCCATACCGGGCACCCTCAATGAGCAGTTCTTC.

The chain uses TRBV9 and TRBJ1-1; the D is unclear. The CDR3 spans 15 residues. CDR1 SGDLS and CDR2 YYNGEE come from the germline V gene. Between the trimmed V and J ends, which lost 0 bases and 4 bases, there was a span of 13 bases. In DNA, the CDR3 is TGTGCCAGCAGCGTAGCGGTAGGCCTCGGCACTGAAGCTTTCTTT. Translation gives CASSVAVGLGTEAFF.

The CDR3 sequence: CASLKPPLSGDTQYF. Written as DNA, the CDR3 is TGTGCCAGCCTGAAACCCCCGCTGAGTGGAGATACGCAGTATTTT. V gene TRBV28 combines with J gene TRBJ2-3; D uncertain. The CDR3 has 15 residues. The germline gives CDR1 MDHEN, CDR2 SYDVKM. V was clipped by 8 bases and J by 5 bases, with 20 bases between them. The whole variable domain, filled in from reference TRBV28 and TRBJ2-3, reads DVKVTQSSRYLVKRTGEKVFLECVQDMDHENMFWYRQDPGLGLRLIYFSYDVKMKEKGDIPEGYSVSREKKERFSLILESASTNQTSMYLCASLKPPLSGDTQYFGPGTRLTVL.

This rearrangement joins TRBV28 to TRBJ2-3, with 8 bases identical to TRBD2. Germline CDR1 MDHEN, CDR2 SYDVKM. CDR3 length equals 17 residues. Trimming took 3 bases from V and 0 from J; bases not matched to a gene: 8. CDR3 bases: TGTGCCAGCAGTTTTGCGCTAGCGGGTACTAGCACAGATACGCAGTATTTT. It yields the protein CASSFALAGTSTDTQYF.

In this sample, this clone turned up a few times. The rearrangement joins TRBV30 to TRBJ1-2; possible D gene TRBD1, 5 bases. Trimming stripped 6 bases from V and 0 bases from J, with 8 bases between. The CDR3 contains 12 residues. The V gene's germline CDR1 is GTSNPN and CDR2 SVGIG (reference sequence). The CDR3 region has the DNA TGTGCCTGTAGGGGAGCTAACTATGGCTACACCTTC. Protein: CACRGANYGYTF. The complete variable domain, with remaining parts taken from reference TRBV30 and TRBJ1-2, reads SQTIHQWPATLVQPVGSPLSLECTVEGTSNPNLYWYRQAAGRGLQLLFYSVGIGQISSEVPQNLSASRPQDRQFILSSKKLLLSDSGFYLCACRGANYGYTFGSGTRLTVV.

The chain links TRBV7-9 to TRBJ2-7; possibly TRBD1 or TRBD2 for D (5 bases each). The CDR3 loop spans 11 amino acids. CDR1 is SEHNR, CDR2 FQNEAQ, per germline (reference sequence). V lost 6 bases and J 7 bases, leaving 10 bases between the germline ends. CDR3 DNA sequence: TGTGCCAGCAGATTGGGACGGGAGCAGTACTTC. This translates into CASRLGREQYF.

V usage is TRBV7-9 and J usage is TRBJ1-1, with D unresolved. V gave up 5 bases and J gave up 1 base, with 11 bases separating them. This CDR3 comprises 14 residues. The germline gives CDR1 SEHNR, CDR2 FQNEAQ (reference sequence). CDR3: CASSPFGENTEAFF. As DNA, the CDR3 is TGTGCCAGCAGCCCCTTTGGCGAGAACACTGAAGCTTTCTTT.

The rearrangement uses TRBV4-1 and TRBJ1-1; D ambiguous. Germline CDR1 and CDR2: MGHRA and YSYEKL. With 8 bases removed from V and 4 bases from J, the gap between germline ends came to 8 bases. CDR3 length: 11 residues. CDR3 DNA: TGCGCCAGCCTCGGTGGCACTGAAGCTTTCTTT. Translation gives CASLGGTEAFF.

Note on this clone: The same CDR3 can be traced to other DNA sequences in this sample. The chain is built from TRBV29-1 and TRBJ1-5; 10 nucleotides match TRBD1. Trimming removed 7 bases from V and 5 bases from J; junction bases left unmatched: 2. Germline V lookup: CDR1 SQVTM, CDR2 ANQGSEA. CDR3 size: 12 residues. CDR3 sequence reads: CSAGQGDQPQHF. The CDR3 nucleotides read TGCAGCGCTGGACAGGGGGATCAGCCCCAGCATTTT. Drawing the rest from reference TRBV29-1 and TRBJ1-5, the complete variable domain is SAVISQKPSRDICQRGTSLTIQCQVDSQVTMMFWYRQQPGQSLTLIATANQGSEATYESGFVIDKFPISRPNLTFSTLTVSNMSPEDSSIYLCSAGQGDQPQHFGDGTRLSIL.